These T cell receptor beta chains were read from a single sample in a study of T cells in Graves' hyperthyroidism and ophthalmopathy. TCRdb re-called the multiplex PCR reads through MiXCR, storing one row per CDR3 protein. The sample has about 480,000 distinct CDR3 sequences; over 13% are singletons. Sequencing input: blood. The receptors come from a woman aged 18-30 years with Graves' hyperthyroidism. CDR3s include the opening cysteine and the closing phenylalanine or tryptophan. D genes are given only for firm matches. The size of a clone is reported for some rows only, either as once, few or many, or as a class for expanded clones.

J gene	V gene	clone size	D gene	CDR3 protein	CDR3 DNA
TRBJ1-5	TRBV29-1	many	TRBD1	CSVGGGGASQPQHF	TGCAGCGTTGGGGGAGGGGGCGCGAGTCAGCCCCAGCATTTT
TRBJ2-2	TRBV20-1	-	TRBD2	CSARDFREGVIGELFF	TGCAGTGCTAGAGATTTCCGGGAGGGAGTAATAGGGGAGCTGTTTTTT
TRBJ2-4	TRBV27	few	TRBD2	CASSSGPGGLAKNIQYF	TGTGCCAGCAGTTCCGGACCGGGAGGGCTAGCCAAAAACATTCAGTACTTC
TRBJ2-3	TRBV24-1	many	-	CATSDLRLGGADTQYF	TGTGCCACCAGTGATTTGAGACTAGGAGGCGCAGATACGCAGTATTTT
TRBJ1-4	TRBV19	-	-	CASSFTGPTNEKLFF	TGTGCCAGTAGTTTTACAGGGCCAACTAATGAAAAACTGTTTTTT
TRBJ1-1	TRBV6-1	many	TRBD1	CASSASGTGGNTEAFF	TGTGCCAGCAGTGCGTCTGGGACAGGGGGGAACACTGAAGCTTTCTTT
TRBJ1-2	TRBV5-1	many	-	CASRQTGFNYGYTF	TGCGCCAGTCGCCAGACAGGTTTTAACTATGGCTACACCTTC
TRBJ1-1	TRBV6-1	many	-	CASRGAGGSGKAFF	TGTGCCAGCAGGGGGGCAGGAGGATCAGGAAAAGCTTTCTTT
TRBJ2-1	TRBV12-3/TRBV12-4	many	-	CASSLWESLYNEQFF	TGTGCCAGCAGTTTATGGGAGTCCCTCTACAATGAGCAGTTCTTC
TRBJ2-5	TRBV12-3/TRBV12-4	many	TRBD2	CASRLAGMETQYF	TGTGCCAGCAGACTAGCGGGAATGGAGACCCAGTACTTC
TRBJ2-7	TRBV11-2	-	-	CASSLLVEGRYEQYF	TGTGCCAGCAGCCTTCTCGTAGAAGGTCGCTACGAGCAGTACTTC
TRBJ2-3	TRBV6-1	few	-	CASSYLTGVGDTQYF	TGTGCCAGCAGTTATCTTACGGGAGTGGGGGATACGCAGTATTTT
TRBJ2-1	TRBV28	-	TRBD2	CASSSLAGRYNEQFF	TGTGCCAGCAGTTCCTTAGCGGGAAGATACAATGAGCAGTTCTTC
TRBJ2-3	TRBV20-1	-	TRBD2	CSAPGLAGGPNTDTQYF	TGCAGTGCTCCCGGACTAGCGGGAGGGCCGAACACAGATACGCAGTATTTT
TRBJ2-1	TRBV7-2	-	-	CAGSFRLVNNEQFF	TGTGCCGGCAGCTTCCGACTGGTAAACAATGAGCAGTTCTTC
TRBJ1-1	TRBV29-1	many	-	CSVDGSANTEAFF	TGCAGCGTTGACGGCAGCGCGAACACTGAAGCTTTCTTT
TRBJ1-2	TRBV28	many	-	CASSSPSQATNYGYTF	TGTGCCAGCAGTTCCCCCTCACAGGCGACTAACTATGGCTACACCTTC
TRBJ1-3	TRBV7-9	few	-	CASSFEDEGNTIYF	TGTGCCAGCAGCTTCGAAGACGAGGGAAACACCATATATTTT
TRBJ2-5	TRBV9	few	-	CASSPARGGQETQYF	TGTGCCAGCAGCCCTGCGAGAGGGGGGCAAGAGACCCAGTACTTC
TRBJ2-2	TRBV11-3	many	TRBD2	CASSLGGTNTGELFF	TGTGCCAGCAGCTTGGGGGGGACGAACACCGGGGAGCTGTTTTTT
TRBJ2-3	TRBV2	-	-	CASTRRGGGTDTQYF	TGTGCCAGCACCAGAAGGGGGGGGGGCACAGATACGCAGTATTTT
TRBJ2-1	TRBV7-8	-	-	CASSQGGGLGRFF	TGTGCCAGCAGCCAAGGGGGTGGACTGGGGCGGTTCTTC
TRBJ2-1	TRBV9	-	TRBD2	CASSTTGGPLYNEQFF	TGTGCCAGCAGCACAACGGGAGGGCCTCTCTACAATGAGCAGTTCTTC
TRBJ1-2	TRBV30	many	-	CAWSVRAAYGYTF	TGTGCCTGGAGTGTACGGGCAGCATATGGCTACACCTTC
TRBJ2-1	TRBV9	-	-	CASSGPKSSYNEQFF	TGTGCCAGCAGCGGCCCCAAGAGCTCCTACAATGAGCAGTTCTTC
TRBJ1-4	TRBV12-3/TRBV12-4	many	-	CASSFPPLGEKLFF	TGTGCCAGCAGTTTCCCTCCATTGGGGGAAAAACTGTTTTTT
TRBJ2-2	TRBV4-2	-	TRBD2	CASKRLAGGANTGELFF	TGTGCCAGCAAGCGACTAGCGGGTGGCGCGAACACCGGGGAGCTGTTTTTT
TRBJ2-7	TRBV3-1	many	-	CASSQGTTGYEQYF	TGTGCCAGCAGCCAGGGCACCACCGGCTACGAGCAGTACTTC
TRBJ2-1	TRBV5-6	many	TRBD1	CASSAGTVSHEQFF	TGTGCCAGCAGCGCTGGGACAGTTTCCCATGAGCAGTTCTTC
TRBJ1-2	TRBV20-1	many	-	CSARDLLAGYGYGYTF	TGCAGTGCTAGAGATTTATTGGCGGGTTATGGCTATGGCTACACCTTC
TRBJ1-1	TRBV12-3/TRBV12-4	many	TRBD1	CASSGQGALRANTEAFF	TGTGCCAGCAGCGGACAGGGGGCGCTTCGTGCGAACACTGAAGCTTTCTTT
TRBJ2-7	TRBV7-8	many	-	CASSYRQLLYEQYF	TGTGCCAGCAGCTATCGACAGCTACTCTACGAGCAGTACTTC
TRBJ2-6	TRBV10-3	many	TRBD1	CAISARDRGLPGANVLTF	TGTGCCATCAGTGCCAGGGACAGGGGGCTGCCTGGGGCCAACGTCCTGACTTTC
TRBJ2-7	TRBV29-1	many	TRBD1	CSVGGQGAIYEQYF	TGCAGCGTGGGCGGACAGGGGGCAATTTACGAGCAGTACTTC
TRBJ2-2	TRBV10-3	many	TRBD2	CAISESGGANTGELFF	TGTGCCATCAGTGAGTCGGGAGGGGCGAACACCGGGGAGCTGTTTTTT
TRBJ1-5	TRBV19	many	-	CATGWRGDQPQHF	TGTGCCACCGGCTGGAGGGGGGATCAGCCCCAGCATTTT
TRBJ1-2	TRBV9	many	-	CASSVYPIGGDGYTF	TGTGCCAGCAGCGTATACCCCATAGGAGGCGATGGCTACACCTTC
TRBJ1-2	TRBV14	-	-	CAGSQHRSVQGYTF	TGTGCCGGCAGCCAGCACAGGTCCGTTCAAGGCTACACCTTC
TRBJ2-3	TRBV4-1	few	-	CASSQVSDRSTDTQYF	TGCGCCAGCAGCCAAGTTTCAGACAGGAGCACAGATACGCAGTATTTT
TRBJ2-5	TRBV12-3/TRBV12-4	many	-	CASTPGSETQYF	TGTGCCAGCACTCCCGGGTCCGAGACCCAGTACTTC
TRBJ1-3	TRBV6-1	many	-	CASSSSMGARGGNTIYF	TGTGCCAGCAGTTCAAGCATGGGGGCGAGAGGCGGAAACACCATATATTTT
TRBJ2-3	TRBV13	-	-	CASSSPTTYTQYF	TGTGCCAGCAGCTCCCCTACTACCTATACGCAGTATTTT
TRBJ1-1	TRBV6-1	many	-	CASSENWNQAFF	TGTGCCAGCAGTGAAAATTGGAATCAAGCTTTCTTT
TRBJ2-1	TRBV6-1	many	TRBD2	CASSYTSGSTYEQFF	TGTGCCAGCAGTTACACTAGCGGGAGTACTTATGAGCAGTTCTTC
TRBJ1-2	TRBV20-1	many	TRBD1	CSASDRGDGYTF	TGCAGTGCTTCTGACAGGGGGGACGGCTACACCTTC
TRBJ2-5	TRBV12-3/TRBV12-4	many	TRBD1	CASRRTGQGETQYF	TGTGCCAGCAGAAGGACAGGGCAGGGGGAGACCCAGTACTTC
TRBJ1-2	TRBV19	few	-	CASSIFFGPSNYGYTF	TGTGCCAGTAGTATATTTTTTGGACCCTCTAACTATGGCTACACCTTC